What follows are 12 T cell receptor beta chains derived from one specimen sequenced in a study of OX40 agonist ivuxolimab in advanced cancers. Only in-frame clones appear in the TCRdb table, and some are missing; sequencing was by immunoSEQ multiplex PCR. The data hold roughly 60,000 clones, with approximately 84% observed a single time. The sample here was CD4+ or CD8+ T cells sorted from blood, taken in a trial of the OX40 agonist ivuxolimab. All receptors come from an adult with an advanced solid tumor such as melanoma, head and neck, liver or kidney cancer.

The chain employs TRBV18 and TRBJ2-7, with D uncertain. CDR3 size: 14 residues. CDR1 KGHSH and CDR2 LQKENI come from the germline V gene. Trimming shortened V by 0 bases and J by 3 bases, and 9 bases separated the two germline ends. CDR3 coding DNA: TGTGCCAGCTCACCACCGTCACAGAGCTACGAGCAGTACTTC. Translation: CASSPPSQSYEQYF.

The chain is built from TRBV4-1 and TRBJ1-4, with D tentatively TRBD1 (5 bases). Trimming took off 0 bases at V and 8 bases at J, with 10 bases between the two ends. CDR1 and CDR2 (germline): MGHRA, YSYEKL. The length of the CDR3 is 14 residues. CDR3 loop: CASSQDEGREKLFF. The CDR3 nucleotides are TGCGCCAGCAGCCAAGATGAGGGGAGGGAAAAACTGTTTTTT.

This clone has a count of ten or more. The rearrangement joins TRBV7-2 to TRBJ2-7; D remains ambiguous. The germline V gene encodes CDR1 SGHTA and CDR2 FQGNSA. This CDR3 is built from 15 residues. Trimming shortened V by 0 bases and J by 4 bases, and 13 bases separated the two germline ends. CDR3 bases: TGTGCCAGCAGCTTAGCGCTATACCCAACATACGAGCAGTACTTC. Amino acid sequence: CASSLALYPTYEQYF.

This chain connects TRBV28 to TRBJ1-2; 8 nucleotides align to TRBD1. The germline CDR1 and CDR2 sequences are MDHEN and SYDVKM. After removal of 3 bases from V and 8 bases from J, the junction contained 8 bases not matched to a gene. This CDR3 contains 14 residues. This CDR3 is CASSLGQGAGGYTF. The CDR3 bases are TGTGCCAGCAGTTTGGGCCAGGGGGCTGGAGGCTACACCTTC.

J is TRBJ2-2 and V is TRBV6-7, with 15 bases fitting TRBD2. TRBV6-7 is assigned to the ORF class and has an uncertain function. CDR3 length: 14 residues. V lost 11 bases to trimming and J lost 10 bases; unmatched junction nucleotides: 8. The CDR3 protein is CAGTGTSGRLELFF. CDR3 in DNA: TGTGCCGGTACCGGGACTAGCGGGAGGTTGGAGCTGTTTTTT.

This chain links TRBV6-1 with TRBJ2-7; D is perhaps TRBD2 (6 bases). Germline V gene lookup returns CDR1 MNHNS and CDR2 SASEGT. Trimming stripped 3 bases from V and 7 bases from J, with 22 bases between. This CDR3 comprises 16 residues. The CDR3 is CASSESGTRPVEEQYF. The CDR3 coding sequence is TGTGCCAGCAGTGAGTCCGGGACTCGTCCTGTTGAGGAGCAGTACTTC.

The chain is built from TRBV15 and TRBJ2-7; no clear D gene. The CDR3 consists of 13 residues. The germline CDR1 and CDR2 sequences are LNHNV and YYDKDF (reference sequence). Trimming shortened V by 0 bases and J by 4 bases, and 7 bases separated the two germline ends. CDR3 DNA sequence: TGTGCCACCAGCAGAGAAAAAGGGTACGAGCAGTACTTC. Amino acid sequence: CATSREKGYEQYF.

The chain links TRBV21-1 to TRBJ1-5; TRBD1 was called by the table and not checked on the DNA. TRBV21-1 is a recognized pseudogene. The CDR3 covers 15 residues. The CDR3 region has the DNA TGTGCCAGCAGCAAAGGTCCAGGGAGCAATCAGCCCCAGCATTTT. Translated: CASSKGPGSNQPQHF.

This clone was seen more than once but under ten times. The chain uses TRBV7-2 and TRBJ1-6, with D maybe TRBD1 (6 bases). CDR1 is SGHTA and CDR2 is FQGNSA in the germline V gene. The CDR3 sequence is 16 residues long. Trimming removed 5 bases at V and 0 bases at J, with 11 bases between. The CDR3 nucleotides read TGTGCCAGCAGCCCCCAGGGGAGCTCCTATAATTCACCCCTCCACTTT. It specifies CASSPQGSSYNSPLHF.

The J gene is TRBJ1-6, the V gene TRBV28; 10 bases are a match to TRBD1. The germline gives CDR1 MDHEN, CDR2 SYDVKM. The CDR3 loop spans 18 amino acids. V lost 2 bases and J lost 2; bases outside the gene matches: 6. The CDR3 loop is CASSLPRQGAAYNSPLHF. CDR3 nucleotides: TGTGCCAGCAGTTTACCCAGACAGGGGGCAGCCTATAATTCACCCCTCCACTTT. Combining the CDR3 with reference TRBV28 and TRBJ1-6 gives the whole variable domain DVKVTQSSRYLVKRTGEKVFLECVQDMDHENMFWYRQDPGLGLRLIYFSYDVKMKEKGDIPEGYSVSREKKERFSLILESASTNQTSMYLCASSLPRQGAAYNSPLHFGNGTRLTVT.

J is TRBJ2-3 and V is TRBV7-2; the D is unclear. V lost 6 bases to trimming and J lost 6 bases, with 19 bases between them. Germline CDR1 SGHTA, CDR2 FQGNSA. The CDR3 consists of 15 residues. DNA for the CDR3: TGTGCCAGCAGGGTCCGTAATGGGCTCTTTGATACGCAGTATTTT. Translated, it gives CASRVRNGLFDTQYF.

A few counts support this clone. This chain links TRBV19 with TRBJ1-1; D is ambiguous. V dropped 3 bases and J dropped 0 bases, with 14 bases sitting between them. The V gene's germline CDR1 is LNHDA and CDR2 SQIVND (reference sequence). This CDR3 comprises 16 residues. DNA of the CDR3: TGTGCCAGTAGTATGTTGGCCGGCAGGTTGAACACTGAAGCTTTCTTT. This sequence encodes CASSMLAGRLNTEAFF.